This T cell receptor (beta chain) was captured in a study of blood T cells in healthy people across ages (dated by TCRdb to between 2014 and 2017). For the study in its entirety: In model experiments, template switching captured about one uniquely barcoded TCR beta cDNA molecule for every two T cells. To track age-related changes in TCR beta repertoire diversity, the study relied on deep sequencing normalized with unique cDNA molecular identifiers. The donors were divided into four age groups: young (average approximately 15 years), middle-aged (approximately 41), aged (62) and long-lived (approximately 74). Donors of different ages were randomly distributed across sequencing lanes to avoid experimental bias. Using the same blood draw, the study looked at two additional independent replicas of 1 million unique cDNA reads for two donors, one aged 18 to 30 and the other aged 80 or older. On the study overall, not on this receptor specifically: Because the CMV infection status of the donors was unknown, age-related changes in expanded clonotypes may potentially have been confounded. Observed TCR beta diversity per million T cells fell roughly linearly with age, and a significant reduction was already apparent by age approximately 40. The long-lived group showed more naive CD4+ T cells, fewer expanded clones and increased TCR diversity than the aged group, suggesting age selection. Total diversity estimates from one million sequenced T cells were considered lower bounds and underestimates. Because profiling used bulk unsorted PBMCs, naive and antigen-experienced compartments could not be compared conclusively. The percentage of naive T cells measured by flow cytometry correlated strongly with observed TCR beta diversity.

Notes on this clonotype: It has no known antigen specificity. No much larger clonotype is one base removed from it; base qualities were not supplied.

The donors were 40 or so Caucasian individuals from Russia, aged 6 to 90 years, who were systemically healthy. Each donor gave 9 to 10 milliliters of peripheral blood, collected into EDTA-treated Vacutainer tubes. Ficoll-Paque density-gradient centrifugation was used to isolate PBMCs, with at least 7 million obtained per sample. Trizol reagent was used to extract total RNA from the PBMCs, yielding at least 6 micrograms per sample. The percentages of naive CD45RAhigh/CD27high T cells were determined by flow cytometry on a PBMC aliquot from every donor. The library was built by means of 5' RACE. TCRdb records Illumina HiSeq 2500 as the sequencer. A second about 7 to 12 cycle PCR used a sample-barcoded 5' primer and a J-beta primer mix. A template-switch 5' adaptor carrying 12 random nucleotides introduced a unique molecular identifier onto each TCR beta cDNA molecule. At least 3 million CDR3-containing paired-end reads were obtained from each sample. First-strand cDNA synthesis was performed from all RNA using the Mint cDNA synthesis kit, with priming by a TRBC-specific oligonucleotide. Following uracil-DNA glycosylase treatment, a first 18-cycle PCR with universal primers M1SS and BC2_uni_R was performed on all cDNA. As for the authors' bioinformatics: Each sample was normalized by randomly selecting 1 million high-quality reads, each carrying a distinct molecular identifier. Reads sharing molecular identifiers were discarded rather than binned into consensus sequences. MiTCR, run with a Q25 quality threshold and the strictest error-elimination algorithm, handled CDR3 identification, clonotype clustering and error correction. A nonparametric unseen species model using Euler transformation provided a lower-bound estimate of total TCR beta diversity. TCRdb cleaned the public reads at Q25 with fastp, built clones with MiXCR and kept in-frame beta chains. Rows are unified per CDR3 protein, each entry keeping the most common DNA and genes. What appears here as the V and J calls and clone size reflects TCRdb's work, not the paper's. This sample is represented by 780,000 or so distinct CDR3 sequences; about 48% of them were singletons. Together, the top ten hold roughly two fifths of the sample.

Trimming accounts for 2 bases at V and 12 bases at J, while the number of junction bases matched to no gene is 23. In the germline V gene (reference sequence), CDR1 corresponds to DFQATT and CDR2 to SNEGSKA. The CDR3 numbers 18 residues from cysteine through phenylalanine. Only the CDR3 DNA is retained, 54 bases long and in frame from the first base. Here the chain combines TRBV20-1 and TRBJ2-1, with 9 bases in between that match TRBD2. Sequencing used blood. This clonotype was sampled from a man older than 75 in good health. The CDR3 reads as follows: CSARLTGGLAVSTDTQFF. The DNA sequence follows: TGCAGTGCTAGACTGACTGGGGGACTAGCCGTGAGCACAGATACGCAGTTCTTC.